This T cell receptor beta chain was profiled in a study of identical twins. In germline, CDR1 is SNHLY, CDR2 FYNNEI. The ends were cut back, 3 bases at V and 4 bases at J, with 15 bases in the middle. The CDR3 totals 16 residues. TCRdb called the 5' RACE reads again in MiXCR, with one record for every CDR3 protein. The sample gives a few hundred thousand distinct CDR3 sequences, more than 9.5% of which show up once; 4% to 5% is in the top ten. This clonotype was recorded a few times. The same specimen was also included in a second study, on yellow fever vaccine responses in identical twins.

The clonotype originates from a woman aged 18-29 years in good health. Specimen: memory (CD45RO+) T cells sorted from blood. V is TRBV2 and J is TRBJ2-2; D possibly corresponds to TRBD2 (5 bases). Here the CDR3 reads CASSDYSLEGTGELFF. As DNA, the CDR3 is TGTGCCAGCAGTGATTACAGCCTTGAGGGCACCGGGGAGCTGTTTTTT.